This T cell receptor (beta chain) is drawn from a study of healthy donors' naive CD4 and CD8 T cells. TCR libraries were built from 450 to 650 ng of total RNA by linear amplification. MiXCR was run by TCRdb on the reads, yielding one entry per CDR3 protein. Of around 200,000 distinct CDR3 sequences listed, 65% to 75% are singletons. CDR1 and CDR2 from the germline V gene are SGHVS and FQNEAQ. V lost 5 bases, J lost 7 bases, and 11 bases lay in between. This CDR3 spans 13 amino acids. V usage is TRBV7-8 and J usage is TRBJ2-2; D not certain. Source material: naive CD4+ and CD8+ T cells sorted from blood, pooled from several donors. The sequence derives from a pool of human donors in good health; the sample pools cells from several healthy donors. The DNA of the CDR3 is TGTGCCAGCAGCCCCGGATCCAGCGGGGAGCTGTTTTTT. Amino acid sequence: CASSPGSSGELFF. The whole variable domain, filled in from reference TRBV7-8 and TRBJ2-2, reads GAGVSQSPRYKVAKRGQDVALRCDPISGHVSLFWYQQALGQGPEFLTYFQNEAQLDKSGLPSDRFFAERPEGSVSTLKIQRTQQEDSAVYLCASSPGSSGELFFGEGSRLTVL.